One sample yielded the 14 T cell receptor beta chains listed below, sequenced in a study of immune reconstitution after stem cell transplant in scleroderma. TCRdb re-derived calls from the RT-PCR reads in MiXCR, one entry per CDR3 protein. The sample contains around 2,000 distinct CDR3 sequences, approximately 15% of which appear only once. This sample was gathered before or after autologous hematopoietic stem cell transplantation (not recorded which). Source of these receptors: a female donor with systemic sclerosis.

Only a few counts were recorded for this clonotype. The chain combines TRBV27 with TRBJ2-1; tentative D call: TRBD2 (7 bases). The V gene lost 4 bases and the J gene lost 3 bases, with 13 bases spanning the gap. The CDR3 has 15 residues. Germline CDR1 reads MNHEY; CDR2 reads SMNVEV (reference sequence). The CDR3 spells CASSSRGGGYNEQFF. The CDR3 region has the DNA TGTGCCAGCAGTTCAAGGGGGGGGGGCTACAATGAGCAGTTCTTC.

This clonotype is labeled large. This sequence joins TRBV11-2 and TRBJ2-7; the match to TRBD1 covers 8 bases. Germline lookup yields CDR1 SGHAT and CDR2 FQNNGV. This CDR3 comprises 18 residues. Trimming at V came to 1 base and at J to 2 bases, leaving 13 bases not matched to a gene. The CDR3 DNA is TGTGCCAGCAGCTTAGTTGGTGGGACAGGATCGGTCCCCTACGAGCAGTACTTC. It yields the protein CASSLVGGTGSVPYEQYF.

This clonotype qualifies as large (0.1 to 1%). The chain employs TRBV6-5 and TRBJ2-3, with D maybe TRBD2 (5 bases). V lost 1 base and J lost 5, with 13 bases in between. The germline V gene encodes CDR1 MNHEY and CDR2 SVGAGI. The CDR3 extends over 15 amino acids. The CDR3 bases are TGTGCCAGCAGTTACTACGGGATTGGGGAAGATACGCAGTATTTT. Its protein product is CASSYYGIGEDTQYF.

Within the sample, this clonotype is medium-sized. V and J are TRBV5-1 and TRBJ2-3; D is uncertain. V shed 0 bases and J shed 4 bases, with 9 bases lying between them. The CDR3 sequence is 14 residues long. Germline V lookup: CDR1 SGHRS, CDR2 YFSETQ. CDR3 nucleotide sequence: TGCGCCAGCAGCTTGGATCTAGGGTCAGATACGCAGTATTTT. Protein: CASSLDLGSDTQYF.

This clonotype is labeled medium-sized. This chain links TRBV15 with TRBJ2-1; 9 bases are shared with TRBD2. The CDR3 has 14 residues. V shed 4 bases and J 10 bases; nucleotides not matched to a gene: 8. Looked up from germline, CDR1 is LNHNV and CDR2 is YYDKDF (reference sequence). CDR3 region: CATSIGGGAGEQFF. CDR3 nucleotides: TGTGCCACCAGCATCGGCGGGGGGGCCGGGGAGCAGTTCTTC.

The chain has TRBV30 and TRBJ1-1; possibly TRBD1 for D (5 bases). Deletions cut 1 base from V and 5 bases from J, with 11 bases between. Germline lookup yields CDR1 GTSNPN and CDR2 SVGIG (reference sequence). The CDR3 totals 13 residues. CDR3 bases: TGTGCCTGGAGTGACAGGCCCCTTACTGAAGCTTTCTTT. It codes for CAWSDRPLTEAFF.

This clonotype counts as medium-sized. The chain is built from TRBV6-2 or TRBV6-3 and TRBJ2-1; 8 nucleotides line up with TRBD1. The germline gives CDR1 MNHEY, CDR2 SVGEGT. CDR3 length: 18 amino acids. The junction had 17 bases not matched to a gene; V was cut back by 6 bases and J by 4 bases. Here the CDR3 reads CASSRWDRRSVKYNEQFF. The CDR3 DNA is TGTGCCAGCAGCCGCTGGGACAGGCGGTCCGTCAAATACAATGAGCAGTTCTTC.

Notes on this clonotype: The junction departs from the called germline gene at one end, perhaps through a read error. V gene TRBV30 combines with J gene TRBJ1-2, with no clear D. CDR3 length: 13 residues. Per germline, CDR1 GTSNPN and CDR2 SVGIG (reference sequence). This CDR3 reads CAWSEENPYGYAF. CDR3 sequence (DNA): TGTGCCTGGAGTGAGGAGAACCCCTATGGCTACGCCTTC.

This clonotype qualifies as medium-sized. The CDR3 sequence is CASTPGRVSTDTQYF. The DNA of the CDR3 is TGTGCCAGCACTCCGGGCAGGGTTAGCACAGATACGCAGTATTTT. The chain recombines TRBV6-1 with TRBJ2-3; maybe TRBD1 (5 bases). Germline V gene sequence: CDR1 MNHNS, CDR2 SASEGT. The CDR3 sequence is 15 residues long. Trimming left V 7 bases short and J 0 bases short, with 14 bases between.

By frequency in the sample, this clonotype is medium-sized (0.01 to 0.1%). This chain joins TRBV20-1 and TRBJ1-5; unclear D gene. Trimming left V 3 bases short and J 4 bases short, with 13 bases between. In germline, CDR1 is DFQATT, CDR2 SNEGSKA (reference sequence). The CDR3 runs to 14 residues. CDR3 bases: TGCAGTGCTAGCCAAAGTCGGGCTAATCAGCCCCAGCATTTT. Protein: CSASQSRANQPQHF.

This clonotype appeared a few times. The J gene is TRBJ2-5, the V gene TRBV4-2, with unresolved D. The germline V gene has CDR1 LGHNA and CDR2 YNFKEQ. The CDR3 covers 15 residues. Trimming removed 0 bases from V and 4 bases from J, with 12 bases in between. This CDR3 reads CASSQDLGQIETQYF. CDR3 in DNA: TGTGCCAGCAGCCAAGATCTTGGGCAGATAGAGACCCAGTACTTC.

This clonotype has only a few counts. This chain links TRBV5-1 with TRBJ1-5, with D unresolved. Germline V gives CDR1 SGHRS, CDR2 YFSETQ. V was shortened by 0 bases and J by 5 bases, with 9 bases between the two germline ends. The length of the CDR3 is 14 residues. CDR3 sequence (DNA): TGCGCCAGCAGCTTGGACGCGGGATATCAGCCCCAGCATTTT. Residues: CASSLDAGYQPQHF.

By its share, this clonotype is large (0.1 to 1%). The chain joins TRBV7-2 to TRBJ2-2; 13 positions match TRBD2. The CDR3 spans 17 residues. Trimming took 1 base from V and 7 from J; bases not matched to a gene: 6. Germline-derived CDR1 and CDR2 are SGHTA and FQGNSA. CDR3 coding DNA: TGTGCCAGCAGCTTAGTGTCGGGACTAGCGGGGTACGGGGAGCTGTTTTTT. Residues: CASSLVSGLAGYGELFF. The full variable domain, its missing parts supplied by reference TRBV7-2 and TRBJ2-2, is GAGVSQSPSNKVTEKGKDVELRCDPISGHTALYWYRQSLGQGLEFLIYFQGNSAPDKSGLPSDRFSAERTGGSVSTLTIQRTQQEDSAVYLCASSLVSGLAGYGELFFGEGSRLTVL.

This clonotype was seen a few times. The chain has TRBV6-6 and TRBJ2-5; possibly TRBD2 for D (5 bases). The germline V gene has CDR1 MNHNY and CDR2 SVGAGI (reference sequence). The ends were cut back, 3 bases at V and 5 bases at J, with 13 bases in the middle. The CDR3 has 14 residues. The chain's CDR3 is CASSYTHGGETQYF. In DNA, the CDR3 is TGTGCCAGCAGTTATACCCACGGCGGGGAGACCCAGTACTTC.